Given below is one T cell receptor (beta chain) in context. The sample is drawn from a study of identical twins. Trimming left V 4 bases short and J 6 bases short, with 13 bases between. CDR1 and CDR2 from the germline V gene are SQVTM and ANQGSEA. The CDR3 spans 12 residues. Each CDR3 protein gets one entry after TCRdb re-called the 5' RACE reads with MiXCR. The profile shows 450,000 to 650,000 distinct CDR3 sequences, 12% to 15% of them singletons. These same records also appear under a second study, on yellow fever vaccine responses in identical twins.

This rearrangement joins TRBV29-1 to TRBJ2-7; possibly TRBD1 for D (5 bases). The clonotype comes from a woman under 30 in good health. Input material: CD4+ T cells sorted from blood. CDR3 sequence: CSVGQPIGEQYF. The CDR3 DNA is TGCAGCGTTGGACAGCCTATAGGCGAGCAGTACTTC.